This T cell receptor (beta chain) was identified during a study of T-cell reconstitution after alpha-beta-depleted transplantation in children. Points from the study as a whole: By about two months after transplant, alpha-beta T cells reportedly arose from several hundred graft clones that had expanded.

The table lists this clonotype with a few counts. Antigen: not known. V shed 0 bases and J shed 0 bases, with 10 bases lying between them. CDR1 SGDLS and CDR2 YYNGEE come from the germline V gene. The CDR3 is 16 residues long. Unique molecular identifiers featured in how the TCRbeta library was prepared. TCRdb reprocessed the PCR reads with MiXCR, giving one entry per CDR3 protein. The sample shows 210,000 or so distinct CDR3 sequences, about a tenth of them seen only once. Sequences were derived from PBMCs, sampled before TCRalphabeta/CD19-depleted stem cell transplant. The chain recombines TRBV9 with TRBJ2-1; D gene uncertain. This sequence originates from a child under two years old with acute myeloid leukemia, due to receive a stem cell transplant. The chain's CDR3 is CASSVEGLSSYNEQFF. The DNA of the CDR3 is TGTGCCAGCAGCGTAGAAGGCCTTAGCTCCTACAATGAGCAGTTCTTC.